This T cell receptor (beta chain) came from a study of cytomegalovirus exposure and HLA in healthy donors. The repertoire was sequenced with immunoSEQ multiplex PCR; TCRdb's copy has only in-frame clones and lacks some. This sample has about 190,000 clones, with more than 80% found just once. Notes on the study in general: Most TCR sequences showed up rarely, but some public TCRs showed up in many donors. Reportedly, diagnosis of cytomegalovirus status by the classifier showed high specificity and sensitivity.

The CDR3 contains 11 residues. CDR1 MDHEN and CDR2 SYDVKM come from the germline V gene. The ends were cut back, 8 bases at V and 5 bases at J, with 9 bases in the middle. About this clone itself: Its antigen is still unknown.

The TCR was taken from a man between 18 and 29 years old in good health and CMV-seropositive. The genes are TRBV28 and TRBJ1-2, with TRBD1 as a possible D gene (6 bases). The material sequenced was PBMCs. The CDR3 protein is CASRQDYGYTF. Here the CDR3 DNA reads TGTGCCAGCCGACAGGATTATGGCTACACCTTC.